This entry is about one T cell receptor (beta chain). No cognate antigen has been identified for it. One base away there is no much larger clone; base qualities are not given. CD8 naive samples consisted of CD45RO-negative cells that were positively selected for CCR7, yielding a CD45RA+CCR7+ population without TemRA cells. The donors were healthy, HIV-negative adults who had no recently reported acute infections or vaccinations. Every donor was a Caucasian adult residing in Nashville, Tennessee, USA. Blood was obtained by leukapheresis, after which PBMCs were separated by Ficoll-Histopaque density gradient centrifugation and cryopreserved in liquid nitrogen vapor phase. Purity and quantity of every magnetically sorted T cell population were checked by analytical flow cytometry. Genomic DNA was isolated from each sorted fraction and quantified by UV absorbance on a Nanodrop 2000c. The CDR3 measures 15 amino acids from cysteine to phenylalanine. Left in the record is the CDR3 DNA by itself, 45 bases read in frame from the first base. Trimming removed 3 bases from V and 6 bases from J; the gene matches leave 7 bases unexplained. Based on the germline V gene, the CDR1 and CDR2 sequences are SGHAT and FQNNGV.

Using the deep immunoSEQ assay, TCR CDR3 regions were amplified from genomic DNA by multiplex PCR. Extracted genomic DNA from each cell subset was spread evenly across all wells of several immunoSEQ 96-well plates, with each plate serving as a replicate. For sorted subsets, each replicate PCR was loaded with around 220 ng genomic DNA, equivalent to about 33,000 T cell genomes. Purified libraries were measured with a Qubit 3.0 fluorometer, size-checked on a Bioanalyzer 2100, and measured again with the KAPA Library Quantification kit. Every immunoSEQ 96-well plate was sequenced on a separate single-read 150-cycle Illumina NextSeq 550 flow cell. The authors' pipeline ran thus. Because the immunoSEQ output held only junctional sequences and lacked quality scores, the filtering could not match the filtering applied to full-length reads. To assign V/J genes and CDR3, sequences were annotated against IMGT germline references using PyIR, a Python wrapper for IgBLAST v1.9. Reads were filtered out if the reads had weak V/J assignments (E-value above 1e-6), no CDR3, stop codons, out-of-frame junctions, or ambiguous translated residues. A V3J clonotype was defined by an identical inferred V gene, J gene, and CDR3 amino acid sequence. To compute the percentage overlap between repertoires, the number of shared unique clonotypes was divided by the size of the smaller repertoire. RTK rarefaction, the Chao1 estimator, and Recon v2.1 estimates of unobserved clonotypes were used to assess repertoire richness. Generation probabilities were computed with OLGA for all TCRbeta clonotypes obtained by the gDNA method from several donors. Held by TCRdb, this immuneACCESS table contains in-frame sequences only and omits some clones. Under half of the omission traces to an unresolved V gene where checked; the cause of the rest is unknown. Clonal size and the V and J genes are those of that table, whereas D and trimming came from the DNA. Here the sample has about 2.1 million clones; over 85% occur a single time. Clones ranked in the top ten supply about 1.7% of the sample.

The data belong to a study of shared clonotypes between healthy human individuals (dated by TCRdb to the early 2020s). Study-wide context: The cohort included three men and two women between 18 and 49 years of age. For each donor, CD4 naive and CD4 memory were each run on three plates, CD8 naive on two plates, and CD8 memory on one plate. To estimate repertoire size and how much clonotypes are shared between individuals, the study performed deep sequencing of blood TCR repertoires from a few healthy adults. Libraries were prepared and TCR repertoires were sequenced by different laboratories using diverse techniques, in order to increase sequencing depth and limit assay-specific biases. Per donor, leukapheresis produced somewhere between about 0.94 and 8.9 billion PBMCs.

What the authors observed across the whole study: Compared with non-shared clonotypes, the clonotypes found in all four sorted-subset donors had higher generation probabilities. Naive subsets generally had larger estimated clonotype richness than memory subsets did. Because the study included a small number of donors, the genetic and exposure-history diversity represented was limited. Sampling was restricted to blood, and TCR repertoires in tissues likely differ from the TCR repertoires found in blood. Rarefaction of sorted-subset datasets indicated incomplete sequencing despite the large sequencing depth. Across a handful of donors, around 5.4% of naive CD4, approximately 3.6% of naive CD8, 2.3% of memory CD4, and 0.4% to 0.45% of memory CD8 clonotypes were shared. Pairwise subsampling indicated that sequencing depth was expected to affect the degree of clonotype sharing among donors.

The sample was naive CD8+ T cells from PBMCs. The cell subset or site label, read with the paper, signifies: CD45RA+CCR7+. This clonotype was sampled from a man aged 18 to 30 in good health. Some clones in this sample may be carry-over from other donors' samples. The rearranged chain carries TRBV11-2 and TRBJ2-7, with 11 bases in between that match TRBD1. The bases read TGTGCCAGCAGCTTCACCGGGACAGGGGGAGGCGAGCAGTACTTC. Its translation is CASSFTGTGGGEQYF.